The rows below give T cell receptor beta chains drawn from one sample of a study of blood T cell repertoires in COVID-19. Measured with immunoSEQ multiplex PCR; TCRdb has only the in-frame clones, and not every one. Of 300,000 to 400,000 clones detected, around 88% appear once; the ten largest clones hold 2.5% to 3%. The sequencing sample was made of peripheral blood. These receptors came from a man aged 30 to 39 with active or convalescent COVID-19. Both conserved end residues are part of each CDR3. The D gene is left open where the match is weak. Clone size, where shown, is once, few, many, or a class for clones that have expanded.

TRBJ1-5,few,.,TRBV6-2/TRBV6-3,TGTGCCAGCAGCCAACCTCTGGTGGCCAATCAGCCCCAGCATTTT,CASSQPLVANQPQHF
TRBJ2-7,.,TRBD2,TRBV2,TGTGCCAGCAGCAGAGCGGGGGGCCTATCCTACGAGCAGTACTTC,CASSRAGGLSYEQYF
TRBJ2-1,once,.,TRBV11-2,TGTGCCAGCAGCTCCCTCCGCCGGGCGGGATTGTTGAATGAGCAGTTCTTC,CASSSLRRAGLLNEQFF
TRBJ2-1,.,.,TRBV19,TGTGCCAGTAGTTTAGCTTCCTACAATGAGCAGTTCTTC,CASSLASYNEQFF
TRBJ2-2,.,TRBD2,TRBV7-9,TGTGCCAGCAGCTCTCTAGCGGCGAACACCGGGGAGCTGTTTTTT,CASSSLAANTGELFF
TRBJ1-2,.,.,TRBV6-2/TRBV6-3,TGTGCCAGCAGTTACCCCCGCGGCTATGGCTACACCTTC,CASSYPRGYGYTF
TRBJ1-4,.,.,TRBV28,TGTGCCAGCAACCCGGGGGGGCAGACTAATGAAAAACTGTTTTTT,CASNPGGQTNEKLFF
TRBJ1-5,.,.,TRBV6-1,TGTGCCAGCAGTGAAATCCAGGGGTGGAATCAGCCCCAGCATTTT,CASSEIQGWNQPQHF
TRBJ1-6,.,.,TRBV6-6,TGTGCCAGCAGATCCGACGGGACACTTTCACCCCTCCACTTT,CASRSDGTLSPLHF
TRBJ2-1,.,.,TRBV27,TGTGCCAGCAAATCGACGGAGGGCTCCTACAATGAGCAGTTCTTC,CASKSTEGSYNEQFF
TRBJ1-4,.,.,TRBV6-2/TRBV6-3,TGTGCCAGCAGTACAATCGAGGCAACTAATGAAAAACTGTTTTTT,CASSTIEATNEKLFF
TRBJ2-1,once,TRBD1,TRBV7-3,TGTGCCAGCAGCCCTACCGGACAGGCTTACAATGAGCAGTTCTTC,CASSPTGQAYNEQFF
TRBJ2-3,.,.,TRBV11-2,TGTGCCAGCAGCTTCGAGGTTCGGGGCACAGATACGCAGTATTTT,CASSFEVRGTDTQYF
TRBJ2-3,.,TRBD2,TRBV4-2,TGTGCCAGCAGCCCAGTCCCGGGACTAGCGGGGGGCCATCATAGAACAGATACGCAGTATTTT,CASSPVPGLAGGHHRTDTQYF
TRBJ2-7,.,TRBD1,TRBV7-8,TGTGCCAGCAGCTTCGGACAGGGCAACGAGCAGTACTTC,CASSFGQGNEQYF
TRBJ2-7,.,.,TRBV2,TGTGCCAGCAGTGAAAAGCGGAGCTCCTACGAGCAGTACTTC,CASSEKRSSYEQYF
TRBJ1-5,.,.,TRBV23-1,TGCGCCAGCAGGACAGGTAATCAGCCCCAGCATTTT,CASRTGNQPQHF
TRBJ1-3,.,.,TRBV5-8,TGTGCCAGCAGCCCTGGCCCAGGGAGGAGCTCTGGAAACACCATATATTTT,CASSPGPGRSSGNTIYF
TRBJ2-1,.,TRBD2,TRBV2,TGTGCCAGCGAGCGGGAGCTTAACAAGGATGAGCAGTTCTTC,CASERELNKDEQFF
TRBJ2-7,.,TRBD2,TRBV29-1,TGCAGCGTTGAAGGCGAGCGGGAGGTCGACGAGCAGTACTTC,CSVEGEREVDEQYF
TRBJ2-7,.,TRBD2,TRBV7-9,TGTGCCAGCAGCCCTACGGGGGGCTCCTACGAGCAGTACTTC,CASSPTGGSYEQYF
TRBJ2-1,.,.,TRBV2,TGTGCCAGCAGGAAGCTGGGGCCTTACAATGAGCAGTTCTTC,CASRKLGPYNEQFF
TRBJ1-3,.,.,TRBV9,TGTGCCAGCAGCGTAGGGCCTGAAATCACAGGGTTCGGCTCTGGAAACACCATATATTTT,CASSVGPEITGFGSGNTIYF
TRBJ1-6,.,.,TRBV7-2,TGTGCCAGCAGCTTACAAGTGAGCTCCTATAATTCACCCCTCCACTTT,CASSLQVSSYNSPLHF
TRBJ1-1,.,.,TRBV19,TGTGCCAGTAAACAGGGTGATGAGGCTTTCTTT,CASKQGDEAFF
TRBJ2-7,.,TRBD1,TRBV28,TGTGCCAGCAGTTTAACAACAGGGGGACACGAGCAGTACTTC,CASSLTTGGHEQYF
TRBJ2-7,.,TRBD2,TRBV4-2,TGTGCCAGCAGCCAAGGGCTAGCGGGCTACGAGCAGTACTTC,CASSQGLAGYEQYF
TRBJ1-2,.,.,TRBV7-2,TGTGCCAGCAGCCCCGGGAACTATGGCTACACCTTC,CASSPGNYGYTF
TRBJ2-1,.,TRBD1,TRBV11-1,TGTGCCAGCAGCTTGGACAGGGGGGGCAATGAGCAGTTCTTC,CASSLDRGGNEQFF
TRBJ2-5,.,.,TRBV10-1,TGCGCCAGCAGTAGGGGGGGCGAGCGAGGGACCCAGTACTTC,CASSRGGERGTQYF
TRBJ2-1,.,TRBD2,TRBV27,TGTGCCAGCAGTTTATCGGGGGAGCGGGGGGCGAGGAATGAGCAGTTCTTC,CASSLSGERGARNEQFF
TRBJ1-3,.,.,TRBV7-3,TGTGCCAGCAGCTATAGCTCTGGAAACACCATATATTTT,CASSYSSGNTIYF
TRBJ2-5,.,TRBD2,TRBV10-3,TGTGCCATCAGTGAGTCGCTAGCGGGAGGTTTCCAAGAGACCCAGTACTTC,CAISESLAGGFQETQYF
TRBJ2-3,once,.,TRBV9,TGTGCCAGCAGCGCGACACCTAGCACAGATACGCAGTATTTT,CASSATPSTDTQYF
TRBJ2-2,few,.,TRBV19,TGTGCCAGTCTCGAGGGCACCGGGGAGCTGTTTTTT,CASLEGTGELFF
TRBJ1-4,.,.,TRBV19,TGTGCCAGTAGGCCGCTGCGAGGTGAAAAACTGTTTTTT,CASRPLRGEKLFF
TRBJ2-1,.,.,TRBV19,TGTGCCAGTAGTATATCTGCGGGTCCCTACAATGAGCAGTTCTTC,CASSISAGPYNEQFF
TRBJ1-4,.,TRBD1,TRBV11-3,TGTGCCAGCAGCCCTCCGGGGACAGGGAGCGAAAAACTGTTTTTT,CASSPPGTGSEKLFF
TRBJ2-3,once,.,TRBV30,TGTGCCTGGAGTTCGGGGGGCGGCACAGATACGCAGTATTTT,CAWSSGGGTDTQYF
TRBJ1-1,.,TRBD1,TRBV2,TGTGCCACCTGGGACAGGGCTGGCACTGAAGCTTTCTTT,CATWDRAGTEAFF